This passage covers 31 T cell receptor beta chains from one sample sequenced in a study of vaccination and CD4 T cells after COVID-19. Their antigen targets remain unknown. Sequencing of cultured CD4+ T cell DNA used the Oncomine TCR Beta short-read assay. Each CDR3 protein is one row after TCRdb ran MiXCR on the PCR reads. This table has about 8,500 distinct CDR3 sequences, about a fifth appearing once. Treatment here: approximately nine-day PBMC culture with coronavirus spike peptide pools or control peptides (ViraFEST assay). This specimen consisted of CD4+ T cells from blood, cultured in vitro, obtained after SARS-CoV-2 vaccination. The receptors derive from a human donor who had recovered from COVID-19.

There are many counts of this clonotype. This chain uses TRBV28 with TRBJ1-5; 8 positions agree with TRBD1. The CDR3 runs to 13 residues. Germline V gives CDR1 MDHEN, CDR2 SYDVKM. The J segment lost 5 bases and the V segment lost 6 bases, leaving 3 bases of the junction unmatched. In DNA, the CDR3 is TGTGCCAGCAGCCAGGACAGGGATCAGCCCCAGCATTTT. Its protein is CASSQDRDQPQHF.

The CDR3 bases are TGTGCCAGCAAACTACTGAACACTGAAGCTTTCTTT. It codes for CASKLLNTEAFF. The J gene is TRBJ1-1, the V gene TRBV6-1; D not certain. Trimming took off 7 bases at V and 0 bases at J, with 6 bases between the two ends. Germline CDR1 is MNHNS and CDR2 is SASEGT. The CDR3 is made up of 12 amino acids.

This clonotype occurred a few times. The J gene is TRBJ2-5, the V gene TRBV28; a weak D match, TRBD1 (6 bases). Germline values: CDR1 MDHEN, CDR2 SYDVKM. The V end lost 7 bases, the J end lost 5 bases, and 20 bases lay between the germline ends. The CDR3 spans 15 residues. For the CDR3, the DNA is TGTGCCAGCAACGATCCAGGGGACCTGGGGGAGACCCAGTACTTC. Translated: CASNDPGDLGETQYF.

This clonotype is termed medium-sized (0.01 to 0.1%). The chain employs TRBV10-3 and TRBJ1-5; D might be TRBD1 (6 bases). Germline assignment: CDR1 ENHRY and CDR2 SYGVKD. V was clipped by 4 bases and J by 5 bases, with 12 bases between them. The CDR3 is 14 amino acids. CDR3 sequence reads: CAISVAGDYQPQHF. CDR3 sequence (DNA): TGTGCCATCAGTGTCGCAGGGGACTATCAGCCCCAGCATTTT.

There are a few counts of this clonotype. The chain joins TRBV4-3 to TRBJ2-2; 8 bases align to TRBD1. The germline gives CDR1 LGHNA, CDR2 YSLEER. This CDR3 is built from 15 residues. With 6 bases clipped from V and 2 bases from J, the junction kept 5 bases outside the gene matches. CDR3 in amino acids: CASRRQGINTGELFF. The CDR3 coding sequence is TGCGCCAGCAGGCGACAGGGGATAAACACCGGGGAGCTGTTTTTT.

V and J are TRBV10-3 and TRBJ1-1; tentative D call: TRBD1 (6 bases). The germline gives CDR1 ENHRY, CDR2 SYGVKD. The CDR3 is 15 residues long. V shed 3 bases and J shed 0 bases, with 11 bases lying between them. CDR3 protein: CAISERGSMNTEAFF. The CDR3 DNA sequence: TGTGCCATCAGTGAAAGGGGGTCAATGAACACTGAAGCTTTCTTT.

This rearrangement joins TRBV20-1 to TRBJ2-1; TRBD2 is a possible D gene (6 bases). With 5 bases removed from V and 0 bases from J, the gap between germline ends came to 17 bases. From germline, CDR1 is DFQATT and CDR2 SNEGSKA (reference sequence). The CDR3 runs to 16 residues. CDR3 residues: CSAPTRLRTSYNEQFF. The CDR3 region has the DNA TGCAGTGCTCCGACTAGACTGAGAACCTCCTACAATGAGCAGTTCTTC.

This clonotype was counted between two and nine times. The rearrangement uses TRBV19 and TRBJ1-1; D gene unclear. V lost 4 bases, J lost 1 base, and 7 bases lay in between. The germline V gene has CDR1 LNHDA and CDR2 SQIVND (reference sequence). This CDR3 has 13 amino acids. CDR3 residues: CASSNRQNTEAFF. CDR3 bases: TGTGCCAGTAGTAACCGACAGAACACTGAAGCTTTCTTT.

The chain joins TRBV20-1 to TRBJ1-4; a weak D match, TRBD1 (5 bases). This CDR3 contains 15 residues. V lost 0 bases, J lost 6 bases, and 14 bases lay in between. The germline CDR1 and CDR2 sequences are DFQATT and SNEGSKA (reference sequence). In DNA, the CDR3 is TGCAGTGCTAGAGATCAAGGCAGGGCATATGAAAAACTGTTTTTT. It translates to CSARDQGRAYEKLFF.

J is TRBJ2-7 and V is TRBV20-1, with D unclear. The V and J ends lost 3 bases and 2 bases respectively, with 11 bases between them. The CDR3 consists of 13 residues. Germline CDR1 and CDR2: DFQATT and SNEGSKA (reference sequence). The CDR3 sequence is CSASRPGTYEQYF. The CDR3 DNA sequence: TGCAGTGCTAGTCGACCGGGTACCTACGAGCAGTACTTC.

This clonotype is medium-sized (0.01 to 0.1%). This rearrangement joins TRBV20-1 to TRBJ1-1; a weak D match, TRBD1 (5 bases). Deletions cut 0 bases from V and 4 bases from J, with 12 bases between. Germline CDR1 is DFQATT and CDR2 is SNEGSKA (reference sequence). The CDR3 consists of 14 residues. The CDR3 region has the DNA TGCAGTGCTAGAGAGGGAGGGGTGGGCACTGAAGCTTTCTTT. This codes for CSAREGGVGTEAFF.

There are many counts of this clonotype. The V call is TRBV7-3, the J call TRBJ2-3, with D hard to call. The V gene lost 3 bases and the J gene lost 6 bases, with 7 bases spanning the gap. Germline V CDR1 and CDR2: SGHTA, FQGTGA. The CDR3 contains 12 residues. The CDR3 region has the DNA TGTGCCAGCAGCTTTCTCGGGGATACGCAGTATTTT. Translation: CASSFLGDTQYF.

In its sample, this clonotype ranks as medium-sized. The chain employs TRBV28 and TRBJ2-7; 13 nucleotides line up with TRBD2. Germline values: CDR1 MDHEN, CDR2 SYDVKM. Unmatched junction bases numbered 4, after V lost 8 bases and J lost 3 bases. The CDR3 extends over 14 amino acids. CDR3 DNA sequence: TGTGCCAGCGTGGGACTAGCGGGATTCTACGAGCAGTACTTC. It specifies CASVGLAGFYEQYF.

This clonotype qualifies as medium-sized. Written as DNA, the CDR3 is TGTGCCAGCAGCTTAGCCCCGGCAGGGGGTGGCTACACCTTC. It translates to CASSLAPAGGGYTF. This chain joins TRBV7-6 and TRBJ1-2, with TRBD1 matching over 7 bases. Germline V gene sequence: CDR1 SGHVS, CDR2 FNYEAQ. V shed 0 bases and J 7 bases; nucleotides not matched to a gene: 5. This CDR3 region has 14 residues.

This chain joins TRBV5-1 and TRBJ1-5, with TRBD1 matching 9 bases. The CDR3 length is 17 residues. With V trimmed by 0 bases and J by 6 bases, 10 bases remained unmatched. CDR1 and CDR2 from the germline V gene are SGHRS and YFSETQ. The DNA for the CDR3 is TGCGCCAGCAGCTTGGGAACCGGGACAGGGAGAGGTCAGCCCCAGCATTTT. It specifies CASSLGTGTGRGQPQHF.

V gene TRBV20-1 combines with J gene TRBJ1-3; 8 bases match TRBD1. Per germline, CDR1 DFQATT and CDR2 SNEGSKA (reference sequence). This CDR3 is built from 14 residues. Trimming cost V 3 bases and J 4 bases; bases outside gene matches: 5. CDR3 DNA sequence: TGCAGTGCTAGGGACAGGGTCTACGGAAACACCATATATTTT. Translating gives CSARDRVYGNTIYF.

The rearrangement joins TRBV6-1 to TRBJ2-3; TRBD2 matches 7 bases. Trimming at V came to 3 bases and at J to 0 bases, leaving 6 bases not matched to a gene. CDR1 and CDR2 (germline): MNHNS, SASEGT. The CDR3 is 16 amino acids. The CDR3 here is CASSDSGTTSTDTQYF. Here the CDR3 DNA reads TGTGCCAGCAGTGATTCCGGGACTACCAGCACAGATACGCAGTATTTT.

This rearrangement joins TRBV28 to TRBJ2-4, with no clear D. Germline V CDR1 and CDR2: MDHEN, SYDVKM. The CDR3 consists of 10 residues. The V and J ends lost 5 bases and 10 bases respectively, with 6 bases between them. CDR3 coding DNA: TGTGCCAGCAGTGGAGTAATTCAGTACTTC. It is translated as CASSGVIQYF.

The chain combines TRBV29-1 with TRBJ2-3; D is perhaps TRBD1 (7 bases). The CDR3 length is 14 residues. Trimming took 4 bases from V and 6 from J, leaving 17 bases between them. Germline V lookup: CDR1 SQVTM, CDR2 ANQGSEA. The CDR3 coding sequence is TGCAGCGTTGTTGGAGGGGGCGGCCTCGATACGCAGTATTTT. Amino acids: CSVVGGGGLDTQYF.

The CDR3 is CSVHLDRAGAETQYF. Here the CDR3 DNA reads TGCAGCGTTCACTTAGACAGGGCGGGTGCGGAGACCCAGTACTTC. The V call is TRBV29-1, the J call TRBJ2-5; TRBD1 matches 7 bases. The V and J ends lost 5 bases and 5 bases, in that order; junction bases with no gene match: 14. Germline V CDR1 and CDR2: SQVTM, ANQGSEA. CDR3 length equals 15 residues.

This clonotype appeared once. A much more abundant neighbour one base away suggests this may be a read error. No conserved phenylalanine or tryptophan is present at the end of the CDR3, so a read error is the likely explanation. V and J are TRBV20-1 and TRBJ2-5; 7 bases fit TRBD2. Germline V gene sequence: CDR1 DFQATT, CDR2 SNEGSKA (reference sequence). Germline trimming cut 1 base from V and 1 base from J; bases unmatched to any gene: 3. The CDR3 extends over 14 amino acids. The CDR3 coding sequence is TGCAGTGCTAGAGGGGGACTAATCCAAGAGACCCAGTACTAC. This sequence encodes CSARGGLIQETQYY.

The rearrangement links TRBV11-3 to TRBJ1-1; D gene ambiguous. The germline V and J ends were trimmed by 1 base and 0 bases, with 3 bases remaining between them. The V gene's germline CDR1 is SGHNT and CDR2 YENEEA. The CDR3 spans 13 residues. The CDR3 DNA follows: TGTGCCAGCAGCTTAGGGTTGAACACTGAAGCTTTCTTT. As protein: CASSLGLNTEAFF.

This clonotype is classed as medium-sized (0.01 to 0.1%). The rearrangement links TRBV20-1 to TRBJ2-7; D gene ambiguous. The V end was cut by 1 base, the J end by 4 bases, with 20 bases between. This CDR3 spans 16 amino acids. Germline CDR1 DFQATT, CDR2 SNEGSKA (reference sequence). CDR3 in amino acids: CSARGGEVLMAYEQYF. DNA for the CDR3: TGCAGTGCTAGAGGTGGAGAGGTTCTCATGGCGTACGAGCAGTACTTC.

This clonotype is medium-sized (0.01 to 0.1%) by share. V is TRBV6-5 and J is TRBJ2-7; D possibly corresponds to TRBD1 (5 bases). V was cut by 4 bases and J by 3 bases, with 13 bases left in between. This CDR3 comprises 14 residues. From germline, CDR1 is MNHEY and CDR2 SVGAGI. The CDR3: CASSFHRSFYEQYF. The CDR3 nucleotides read TGTGCCAGCAGTTTCCACAGGTCTTTCTACGAGCAGTACTTC.

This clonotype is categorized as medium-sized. CDR3 in DNA: TGCAGTGCTAGCAACGGGCAGGCCAGGCGCACTGAAGCTTTCTTT. This codes for CSASNGQARRTEAFF. The rearrangement joins TRBV20-1 to TRBJ1-1; no firm D call. V lost 3 bases to trimming and J lost 4 bases, with 18 bases between them. There are 15 residues in the CDR3. The germline gives CDR1 DFQATT, CDR2 SNEGSKA (reference sequence).

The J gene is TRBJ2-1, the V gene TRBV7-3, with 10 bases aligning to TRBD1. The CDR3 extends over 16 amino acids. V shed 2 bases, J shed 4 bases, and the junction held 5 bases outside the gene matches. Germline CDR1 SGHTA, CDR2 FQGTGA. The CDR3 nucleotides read TGTGCCAGCAGCTTAGGGATGGACAGGGGGTACAATGAGCAGTTCTTC. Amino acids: CASSLGMDRGYNEQFF.

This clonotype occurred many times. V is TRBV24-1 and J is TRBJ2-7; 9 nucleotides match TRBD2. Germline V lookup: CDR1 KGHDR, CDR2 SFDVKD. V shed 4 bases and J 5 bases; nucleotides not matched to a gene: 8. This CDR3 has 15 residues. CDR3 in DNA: TGTGCCACCAGTGACCCGCGGGGGGGCCTGAACGAGCAGTACTTC. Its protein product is CATSDPRGGLNEQYF.

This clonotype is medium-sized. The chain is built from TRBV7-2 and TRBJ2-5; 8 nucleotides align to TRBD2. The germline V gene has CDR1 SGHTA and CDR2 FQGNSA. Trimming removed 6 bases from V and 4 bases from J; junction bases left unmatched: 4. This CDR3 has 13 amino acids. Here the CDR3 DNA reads TGTGCCAGCAGTCCGGGGGGGACAGAGACCCAGTACTTC. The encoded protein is CASSPGGTETQYF.

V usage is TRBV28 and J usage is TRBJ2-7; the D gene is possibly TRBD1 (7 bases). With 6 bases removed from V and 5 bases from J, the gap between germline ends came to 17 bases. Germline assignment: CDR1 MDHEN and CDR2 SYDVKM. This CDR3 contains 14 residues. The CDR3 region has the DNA TGTGCCAGCAGGACTCCACAGGGGAGGCACGAGCAGTACTTC. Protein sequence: CASRTPQGRHEQYF.

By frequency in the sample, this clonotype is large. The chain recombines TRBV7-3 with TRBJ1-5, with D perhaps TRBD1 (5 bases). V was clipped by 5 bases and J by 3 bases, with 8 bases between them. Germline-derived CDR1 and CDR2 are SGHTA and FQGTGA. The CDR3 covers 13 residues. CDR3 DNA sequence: TGTGCCAGCAGCCGGGGCCCCAATCAGCCCCAGCATTTT. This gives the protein CASSRGPNQPQHF. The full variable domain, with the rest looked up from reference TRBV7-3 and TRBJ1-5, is GAGVSQTPSNKVTEKGKYVELRCDPISGHTALYWYRQSLGQGPEFLIYFQGTGAADDSGLPNDRFFAVRPEGSVSTLKIQRTERGDSAVYLCASSRGPNQPQHFGDGTRLSIL.

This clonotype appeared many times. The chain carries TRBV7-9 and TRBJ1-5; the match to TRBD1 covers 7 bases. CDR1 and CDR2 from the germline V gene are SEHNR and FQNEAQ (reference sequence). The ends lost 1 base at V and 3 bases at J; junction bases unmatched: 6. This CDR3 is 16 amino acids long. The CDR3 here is CASSLGTTGPNQPQHF. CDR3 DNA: TGTGCCAGCAGCTTAGGGACGACAGGGCCCAATCAGCCCCAGCATTTT.